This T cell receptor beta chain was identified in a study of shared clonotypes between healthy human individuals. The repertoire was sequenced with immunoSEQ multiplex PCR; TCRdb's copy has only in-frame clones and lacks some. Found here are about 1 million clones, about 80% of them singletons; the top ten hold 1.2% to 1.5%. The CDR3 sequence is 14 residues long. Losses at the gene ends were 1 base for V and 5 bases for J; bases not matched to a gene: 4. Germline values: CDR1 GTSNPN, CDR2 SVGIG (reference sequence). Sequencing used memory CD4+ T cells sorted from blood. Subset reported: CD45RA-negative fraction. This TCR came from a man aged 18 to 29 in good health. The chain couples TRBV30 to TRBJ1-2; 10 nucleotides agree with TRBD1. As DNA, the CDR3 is TGTGCCTGGAGTGAAACGGGACAGGGGTATGGCTACACCTTC. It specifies CAWSETGQGYGYTF.